This TCR beta chain is from a study of T cells in Graves' hyperthyroidism and ophthalmopathy. Regions amplified from RNA transcripts were the TCR beta CDR3 regions. The primer set for the first-round RT-PCR of the TCR CDR3 was HTBI. TCRdb reprocessed the multiplex PCR reads via MiXCR and lists one record per CDR3 protein. The sample lists about 270,000 distinct CDR3 sequences; roughly 22% were seen once. This clonotype showed up just a few times. Its antigen remains unknown. General study findings and limits: Appearing also in blood were most of the thyroid clonotypes expanded above 0.001. The model forecast ophthalmopathy, anticipating it by a median about six months before onset.

V was clipped by 8 bases and J by 1 base, with 13 bases between them. The CDR3 extends over 14 amino acids. Each person with ophthalmopathy scored at least 3 on the Clinical Activity Score, reached NOSPECS grade 4 or higher, and had been ill under 3 months. The TCR sequence derives from a woman in her thirties or forties with Graves' ophthalmopathy. This chain links TRBV12-3 or TRBV12-4 with TRBJ2-3, with a weak D call TRBD1 (5 bases). Sequenced input: blood. CDR3 sequence reads: CASGSFRGTDTQYF. As DNA, the CDR3 is TGTGCCAGCGGCTCCTTCAGGGGCACAGATACGCAGTATTTT.